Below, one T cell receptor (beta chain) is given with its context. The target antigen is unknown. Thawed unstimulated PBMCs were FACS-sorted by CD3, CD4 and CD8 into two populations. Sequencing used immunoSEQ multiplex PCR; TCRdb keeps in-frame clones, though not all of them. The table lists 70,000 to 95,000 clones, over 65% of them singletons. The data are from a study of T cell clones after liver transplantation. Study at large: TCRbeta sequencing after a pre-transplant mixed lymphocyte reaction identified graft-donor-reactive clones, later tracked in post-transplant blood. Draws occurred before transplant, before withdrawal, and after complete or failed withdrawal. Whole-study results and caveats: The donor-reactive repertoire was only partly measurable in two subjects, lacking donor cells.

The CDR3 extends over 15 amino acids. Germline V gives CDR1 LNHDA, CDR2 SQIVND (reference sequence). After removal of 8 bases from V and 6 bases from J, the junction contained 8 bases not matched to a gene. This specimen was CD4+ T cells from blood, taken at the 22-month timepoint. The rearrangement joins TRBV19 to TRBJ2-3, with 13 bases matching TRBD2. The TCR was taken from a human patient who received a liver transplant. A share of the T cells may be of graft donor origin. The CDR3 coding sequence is TGTGCCAGTCGGACTAGCGGGGGCCCAACGGATACGCAGTATTTT. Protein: CASRTSGGPTDTQYF.